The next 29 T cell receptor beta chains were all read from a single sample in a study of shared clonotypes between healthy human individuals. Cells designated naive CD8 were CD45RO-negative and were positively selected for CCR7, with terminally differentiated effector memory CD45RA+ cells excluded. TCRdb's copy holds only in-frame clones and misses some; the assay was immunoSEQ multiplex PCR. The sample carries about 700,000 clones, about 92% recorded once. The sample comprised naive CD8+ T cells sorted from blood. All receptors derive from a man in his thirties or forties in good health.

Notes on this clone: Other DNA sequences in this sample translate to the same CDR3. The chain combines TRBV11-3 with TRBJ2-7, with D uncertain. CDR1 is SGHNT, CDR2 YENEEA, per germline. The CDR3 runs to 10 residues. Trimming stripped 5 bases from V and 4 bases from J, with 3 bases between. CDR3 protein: CASSPYEQYF. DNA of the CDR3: TGTGCCAGCAGCCCATACGAGCAGTACTTC.

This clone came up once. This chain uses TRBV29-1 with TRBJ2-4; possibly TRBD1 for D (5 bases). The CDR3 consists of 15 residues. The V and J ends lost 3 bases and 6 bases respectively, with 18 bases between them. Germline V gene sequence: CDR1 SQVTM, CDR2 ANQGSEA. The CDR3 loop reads CSVEHSQQVRNIQYF. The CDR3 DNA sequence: TGCAGCGTTGAGCATTCCCAACAGGTCAGAAACATTCAGTACTTC.

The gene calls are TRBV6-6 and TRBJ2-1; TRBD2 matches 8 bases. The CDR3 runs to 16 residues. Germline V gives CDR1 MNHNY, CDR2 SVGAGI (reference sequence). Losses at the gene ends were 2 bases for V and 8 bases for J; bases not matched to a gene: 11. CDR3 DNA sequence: TGTGCCAGCAGTTACCCTGGGACTAGTGTAGCCGATGAGCAGTTCTTC. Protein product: CASSYPGTSVADEQFF.

The CDR3 region is CASSDHLRGLSYNEQFF. The CDR3 bases are TGTGCCAGTAGTGACCACCTCAGGGGGCTCTCCTACAATGAGCAGTTCTTC. The chain employs TRBV19 and TRBJ2-1; 8 bases agree with TRBD1. Germline CDR1 is LNHDA and CDR2 is SQIVND (reference sequence). The trim removed 5 bases at V and 0 bases at J, leaving 9 bases unmatched. The CDR3 loop spans 17 amino acids.

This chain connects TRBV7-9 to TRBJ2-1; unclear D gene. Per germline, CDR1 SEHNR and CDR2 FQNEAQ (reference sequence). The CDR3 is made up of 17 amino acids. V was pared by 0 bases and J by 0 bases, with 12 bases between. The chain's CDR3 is CASSLAGRQSSYNEQFF. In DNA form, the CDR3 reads TGTGCCAGCAGCTTAGCGGGCAGGCAGAGCTCCTACAATGAGCAGTTCTTC.

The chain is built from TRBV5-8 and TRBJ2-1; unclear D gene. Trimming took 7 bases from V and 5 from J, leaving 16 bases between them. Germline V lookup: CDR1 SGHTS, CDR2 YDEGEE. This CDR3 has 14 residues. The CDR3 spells CASDFGPENNEQFF. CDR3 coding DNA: TGTGCCAGCGACTTCGGTCCAGAAAACAATGAGCAGTTCTTC. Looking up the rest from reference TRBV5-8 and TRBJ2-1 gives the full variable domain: EAGVTQSPTHLIKTRGQQATLRCSPISGHTSVYWYQQALGLGLQFLLWYDEGEERNRGNFPPRFSGRQFPNYSSELNVNALELEDSALYLCASDFGPENNEQFFGPGTRLTVL.

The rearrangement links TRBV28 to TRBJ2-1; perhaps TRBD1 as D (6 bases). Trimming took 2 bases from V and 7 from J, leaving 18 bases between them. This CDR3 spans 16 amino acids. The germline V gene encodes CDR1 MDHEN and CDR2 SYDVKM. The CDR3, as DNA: TGTGCCAGCAGTTTAGCTCCGACAGGCGGTGGAAATGAGCAGTTCTTC. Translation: CASSLAPTGGGNEQFF.

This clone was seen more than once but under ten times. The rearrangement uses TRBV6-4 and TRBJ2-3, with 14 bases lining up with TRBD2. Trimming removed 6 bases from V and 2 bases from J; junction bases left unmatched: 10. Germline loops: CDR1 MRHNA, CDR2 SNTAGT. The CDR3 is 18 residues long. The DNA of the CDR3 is TGTGCCAGCAGCGAAGGGACTAGCGGGAGCTCTTACACAGATACGCAGTATTTT. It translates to CASSEGTSGSSYTDTQYF.

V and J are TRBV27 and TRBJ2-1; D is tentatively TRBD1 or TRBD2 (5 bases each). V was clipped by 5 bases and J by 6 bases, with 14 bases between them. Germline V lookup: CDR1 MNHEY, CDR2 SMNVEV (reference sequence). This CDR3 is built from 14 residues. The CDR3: CASSRDPPLNEQFF. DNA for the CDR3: TGTGCCAGCAGTAGGGACCCCCCACTCAATGAGCAGTTCTTC.

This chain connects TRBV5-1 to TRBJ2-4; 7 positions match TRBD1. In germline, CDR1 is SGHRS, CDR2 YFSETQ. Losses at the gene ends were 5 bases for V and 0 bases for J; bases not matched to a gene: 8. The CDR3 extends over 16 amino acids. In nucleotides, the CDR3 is TGCGCCAGCAGGGAAAGGGACAGCTTAGCCAAAAACATTCAGTACTTC. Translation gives CASRERDSLAKNIQYF. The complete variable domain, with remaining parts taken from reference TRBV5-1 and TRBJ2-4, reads KAGVTQTPRYLIKTRGQQVTLSCSPISGHRSVSWYQQTPGQGLQFLFEYFSETQRNKGNFPGRFSGRQFSNSRSEMNVSTLELGDSALYLCASRERDSLAKNIQYFGAGTRLSVL.

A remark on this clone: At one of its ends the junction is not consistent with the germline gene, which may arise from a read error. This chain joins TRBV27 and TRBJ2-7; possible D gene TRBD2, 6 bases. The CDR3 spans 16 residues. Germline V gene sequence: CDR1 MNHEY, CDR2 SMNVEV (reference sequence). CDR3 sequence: CASSPGTTAAGFPRWF. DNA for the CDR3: TGTGCCAGCAGTCCCGGTACCACCGCTGCGGGGTTCCCACGGTGGTTC.

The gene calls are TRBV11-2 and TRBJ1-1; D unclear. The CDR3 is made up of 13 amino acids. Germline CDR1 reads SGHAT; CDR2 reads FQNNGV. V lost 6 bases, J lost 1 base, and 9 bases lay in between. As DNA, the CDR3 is TGTGCCAGCAGTTCCGACTGGAACACTGAAGCTTTCTTT. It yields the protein CASSSDWNTEAFF.

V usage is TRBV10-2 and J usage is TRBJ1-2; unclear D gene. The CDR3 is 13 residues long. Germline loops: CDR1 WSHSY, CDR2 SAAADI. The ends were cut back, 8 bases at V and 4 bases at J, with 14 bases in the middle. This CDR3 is CASRRWGSYGYTF. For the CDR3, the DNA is TGCGCCAGCCGGCGGTGGGGTAGCTATGGCTACACCTTC.

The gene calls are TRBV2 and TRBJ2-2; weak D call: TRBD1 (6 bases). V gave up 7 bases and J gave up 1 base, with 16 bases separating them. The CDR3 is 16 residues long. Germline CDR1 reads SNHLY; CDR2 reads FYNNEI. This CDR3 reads CASIKGTTKNTGELFF. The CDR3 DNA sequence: TGTGCCAGCATAAAAGGGACAACCAAGAACACCGGGGAGCTGTTTTTT.

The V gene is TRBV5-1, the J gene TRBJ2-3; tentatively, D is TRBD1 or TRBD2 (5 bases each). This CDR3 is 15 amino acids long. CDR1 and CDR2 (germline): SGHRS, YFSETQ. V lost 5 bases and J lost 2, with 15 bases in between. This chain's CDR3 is CASRLGRGFTDTQYF. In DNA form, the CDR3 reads TGCGCCAGCAGACTGGGACGGGGATTCACAGATACGCAGTATTTT.

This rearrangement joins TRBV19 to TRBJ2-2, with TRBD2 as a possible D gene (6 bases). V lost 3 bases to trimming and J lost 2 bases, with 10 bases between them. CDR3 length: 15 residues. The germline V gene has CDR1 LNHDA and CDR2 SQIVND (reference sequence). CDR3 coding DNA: TGTGCCAGTAGTATGTGGAGGGGCAACACCGGGGAGCTGTTTTTT. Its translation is CASSMWRGNTGELFF.

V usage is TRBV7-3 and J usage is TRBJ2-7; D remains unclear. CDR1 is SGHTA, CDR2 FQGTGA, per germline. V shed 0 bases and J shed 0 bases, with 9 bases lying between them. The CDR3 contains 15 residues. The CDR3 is CASSLTSESSYEQYF. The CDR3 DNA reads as TGTGCCAGCAGCTTAACTTCGGAATCCTCCTACGAGCAGTACTTC.

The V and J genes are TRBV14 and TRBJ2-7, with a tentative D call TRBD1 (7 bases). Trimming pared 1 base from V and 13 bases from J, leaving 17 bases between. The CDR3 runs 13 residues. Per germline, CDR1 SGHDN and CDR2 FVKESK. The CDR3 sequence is CASSQGPGGRNYF. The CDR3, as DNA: TGTGCCAGCAGCCAAGGTCCAGGGGGGCGAAACTACTTC.

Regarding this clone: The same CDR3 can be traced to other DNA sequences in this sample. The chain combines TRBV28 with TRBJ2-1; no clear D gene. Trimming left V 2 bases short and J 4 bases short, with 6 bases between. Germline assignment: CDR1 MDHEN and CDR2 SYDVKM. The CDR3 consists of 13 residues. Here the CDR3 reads CASSLGSYNEQFF. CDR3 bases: TGTGCCAGCAGTTTAGGGTCGTACAATGAGCAGTTCTTC. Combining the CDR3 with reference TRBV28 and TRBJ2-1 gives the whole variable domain DVKVTQSSRYLVKRTGEKVFLECVQDMDHENMFWYRQDPGLGLRLIYFSYDVKMKEKGDIPEGYSVSREKKERFSLILESASTNQTSMYLCASSLGSYNEQFFGPGTRLTVL.

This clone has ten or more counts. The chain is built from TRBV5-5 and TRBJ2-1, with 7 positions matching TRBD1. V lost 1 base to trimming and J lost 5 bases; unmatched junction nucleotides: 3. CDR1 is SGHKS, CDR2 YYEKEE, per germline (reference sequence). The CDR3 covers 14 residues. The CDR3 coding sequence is TGTGCCAGCAGCTTGTGGGACAGCGACAATGAGCAGTTCTTC. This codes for CASSLWDSDNEQFF.

The CDR3 bases are TGTGCCAGTAGTATAGACGAAGCGGGAGGGCCAGGAGATACGCAGTATTTT. Amino acid sequence: CASSIDEAGGPGDTQYF. The chain carries TRBV19 and TRBJ2-3; TRBD2 agrees at 10 bases. CDR3 size: 17 residues. Trimming at V came to 0 bases and at J to 5 bases, leaving 8 bases not matched to a gene. The germline V gene has CDR1 LNHDA and CDR2 SQIVND (reference sequence).

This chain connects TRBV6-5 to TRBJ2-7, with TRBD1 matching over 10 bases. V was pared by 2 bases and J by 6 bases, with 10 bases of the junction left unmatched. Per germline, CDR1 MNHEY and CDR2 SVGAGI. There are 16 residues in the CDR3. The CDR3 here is CASSYRRGTGVGEQYF. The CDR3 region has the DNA TGTGCCAGCAGTTACAGACGAGGGACAGGGGTGGGCGAGCAGTACTTC.

As DNA, the CDR3 is TGTGCCAGCAGCCCGGGACTAGCGGGAGGATTGGATGAGCAGTTCTTC. This translates into CASSPGLAGGLDEQFF. This chain uses TRBV11-2 with TRBJ2-1; the match to TRBD2 covers 15 bases. Looked up from germline, CDR1 is SGHAT and CDR2 is FQNNGV. CDR3 length: 16 residues. V lost 5 bases to trimming and J lost 8 bases; unmatched junction nucleotides: 7.

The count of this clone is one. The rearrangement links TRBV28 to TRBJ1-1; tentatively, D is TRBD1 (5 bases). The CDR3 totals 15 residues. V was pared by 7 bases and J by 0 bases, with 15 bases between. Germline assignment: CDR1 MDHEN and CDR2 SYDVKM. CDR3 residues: CASIFLWGMNTEAFF. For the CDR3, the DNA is TGTGCCAGCATCTTTTTGTGGGGGATGAACACTGAAGCTTTCTTT.

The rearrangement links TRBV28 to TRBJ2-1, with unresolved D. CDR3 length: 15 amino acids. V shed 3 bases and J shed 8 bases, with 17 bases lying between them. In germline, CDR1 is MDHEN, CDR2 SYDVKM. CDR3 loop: CASSFTIGRSDEQFF. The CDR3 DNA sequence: TGTGCCAGCAGTTTTACGATAGGCCGATCCGATGAGCAGTTCTTC.

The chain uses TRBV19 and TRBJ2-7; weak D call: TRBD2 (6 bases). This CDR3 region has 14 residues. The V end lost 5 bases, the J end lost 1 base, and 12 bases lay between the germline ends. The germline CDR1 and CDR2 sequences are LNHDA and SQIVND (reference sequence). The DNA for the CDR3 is TGTGCCAGTAGTTTGATCGGGGGATCCTACGAGCAGTACTTC. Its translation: CASSLIGGSYEQYF.

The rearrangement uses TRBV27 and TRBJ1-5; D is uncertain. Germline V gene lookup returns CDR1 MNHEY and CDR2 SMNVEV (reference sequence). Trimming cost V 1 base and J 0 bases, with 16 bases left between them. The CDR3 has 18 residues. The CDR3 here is CASSLLAGSSISNQPQHF. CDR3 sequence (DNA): TGTGCCAGCAGTTTATTAGCGGGCAGTTCTATTAGCAATCAGCCCCAGCATTTT.

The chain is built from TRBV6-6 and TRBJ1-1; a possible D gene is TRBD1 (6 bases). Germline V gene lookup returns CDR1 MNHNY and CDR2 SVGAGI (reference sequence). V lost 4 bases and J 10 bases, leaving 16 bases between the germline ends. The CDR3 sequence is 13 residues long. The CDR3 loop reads CASSSGWGGGAFF. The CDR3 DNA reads TGTGCCAGCAGTTCCGGTTGGGGGGGCGGAGCTTTCTTT.

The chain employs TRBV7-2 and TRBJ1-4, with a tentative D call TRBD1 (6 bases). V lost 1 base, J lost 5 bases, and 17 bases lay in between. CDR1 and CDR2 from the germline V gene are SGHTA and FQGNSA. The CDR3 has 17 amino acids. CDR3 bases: TGTGCCAGCAGCTTAGGTCTTTTGCAGGGGCAGAATGAAAAACTGTTTTTT. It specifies CASSLGLLQGQNEKLFF.